The TCR beta chain described here comes from a study of CD8 T cells in Susac syndrome. General observations from the study: Only a relatively small number of individuals were included in the TCR sequencing and HLA analysis.

For this clonotype: What it binds is unknown.

RNA amounts of roughly 0.45 to 1 ug underwent reverse transcription with random hexamers. With immunoSEQ multiplex PCR, TCR beta CDR3 was amplified across 54 Vbeta and 13 Jbeta. TCRdb independently ran MiXCR on the immunoSEQ multiplex PCR reads; one entry per CDR3 protein. Among about 400,000 distinct CDR3 sequences listed, roughly 85% were seen once. V was pared by 6 bases and J by 4 bases, with 13 bases between. The germline gives CDR1 LNHDA, CDR2 SQIVND (reference sequence). CDR3 length: 13 amino acids. TCR beta from blood CD8+ and CD4+ T cells was sequenced. It was negative isolation that provided the CD8+ and CD4+ T cells, whereas TEMRA cells were enriched by FACS.

Material: CD8+ T cells from PBMCs. The receptor was derived from a human donor with multiple sclerosis. J is TRBJ2-7 and V is TRBV19; a possible D gene is TRBD2 (5 bases). The CDR3 region is CASSPGNIYEQYF. Here the CDR3 DNA reads TGTGCCAGTAGCCCGGGGAATATTTACGAGCAGTACTTC.